One T cell receptor beta chain is described in this entry. The antigen remains undetermined. Germline assignment: CDR1 SGHRS and CDR2 YFSETQ. This CDR3 has 15 residues. After removal of 0 bases from V and 2 bases from J, the junction contained 4 bases not matched to a gene. The data derive from a study of cytomegalovirus exposure and HLA in healthy donors. About the research overall: There were under 140 million unique TCR beta sequences, drawn from some 180 million T cells, in an earlier analysis.

Study outcomes and limitations: Cytomegalovirus-associated status was assigned to about 160 TCR beta chains. Sequencing artifact likely explains a cluster of highly shared sequence variants.

Primers included in the PCR were 60 Vbeta and 13 Jbeta primers. Data came from immunoSEQ multiplex PCR; TCRdb stores just in-frame clones and leaves some out. The sample carries about 67,000 clones, roughly 77% recorded once. What was sequenced was PBMCs. The chain employs TRBV5-1 and TRBJ2-7; 8 bases align to TRBD1. The clonotype was recovered from a woman younger than 45 in good health and CMV-seronegative. The CDR3 is CASSLGQGQTYEQYF. The CDR3 DNA follows: TGCGCCAGCAGCTTGGGACAGGGGCAAACCTACGAGCAGTACTTC.